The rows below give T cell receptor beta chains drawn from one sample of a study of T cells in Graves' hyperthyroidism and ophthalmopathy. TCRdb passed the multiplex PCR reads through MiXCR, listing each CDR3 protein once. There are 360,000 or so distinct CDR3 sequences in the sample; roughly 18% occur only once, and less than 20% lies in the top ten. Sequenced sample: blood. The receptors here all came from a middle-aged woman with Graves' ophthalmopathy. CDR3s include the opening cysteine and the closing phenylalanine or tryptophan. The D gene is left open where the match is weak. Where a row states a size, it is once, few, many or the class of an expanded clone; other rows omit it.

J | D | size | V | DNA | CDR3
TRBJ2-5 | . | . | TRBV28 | TGTGCCAGCAATGCCCCCAAGTGGGAAGAGACCCAGTACTTC | CASNAPKWEETQYF
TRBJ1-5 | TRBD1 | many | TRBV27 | TGTGCCAGCAGGACAGGGGTAGGCAATCAGCCCCAGCATTTT | CASRTGVGNQPQHF
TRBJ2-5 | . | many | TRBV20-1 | TGCAGTGCTAGCCCGGGACAAGAGACCCAGTACTTC | CSASPGQETQYF
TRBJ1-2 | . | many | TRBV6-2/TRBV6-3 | TGTGCCAGCAGTTACACCGACAGCTTCTCGGGCCCTAACTATGGCTACACCTTC | CASSYTDSFSGPNYGYTF
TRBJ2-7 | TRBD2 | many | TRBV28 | TGTGCCAGCAGTCGTGGGACTAGCGACGAGCAGTACTTC | CASSRGTSDEQYF
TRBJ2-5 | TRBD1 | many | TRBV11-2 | TGTGCCAGCAGTTTACAGGGGGCGAAGCAAGAGACCCAGTACTTC | CASSLQGAKQETQYF
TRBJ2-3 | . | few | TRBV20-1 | TGCAGTGCTAGATCGATTGGGACCCAGCGGGATACGCAGTATTTT | CSARSIGTQRDTQYF
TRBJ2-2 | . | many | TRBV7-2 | TGTGCCAGCAGCCCGTTGGTGTCCGGCACCGGGGAGCTGTTTTTT | CASSPLVSGTGELFF
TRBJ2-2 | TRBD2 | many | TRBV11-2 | TGTGCCAGCAGCCCGTGGGGACTAGCGGGGAACACCGGGGAGCTGTTTTTT | CASSPWGLAGNTGELFF
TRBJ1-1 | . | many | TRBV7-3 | TGTGCCAGCAGCTTTCGGCCGAACACTGAAGCTTTCTTT | CASSFRPNTEAFF
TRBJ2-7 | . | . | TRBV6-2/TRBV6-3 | TGTGCCAGCACTGACCGGGCTAGCACCTACGAGCAGTACTTC | CASTDRASTYEQYF
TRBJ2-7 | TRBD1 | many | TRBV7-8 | TGTGCCAGCAGCTTAGGACAGGGGGCTCGGTACGAGCAGTACTTC | CASSLGQGARYEQYF
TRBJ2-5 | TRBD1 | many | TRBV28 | TGTGCCAGCAGCAAACAGGGGGCGCTGGGGGAGACCCAGTACTTC | CASSKQGALGETQYF
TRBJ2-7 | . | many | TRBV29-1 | TGCAGCGCCAAACAGGGATTTGAATACGAGCAGTACTTC | CSAKQGFEYEQYF
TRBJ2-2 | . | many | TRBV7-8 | TGTGCCAGCAGCTTAGGACAGGGAGGGACCGGGGAGCTGTTTTTT | CASSLGQGGTGELFF
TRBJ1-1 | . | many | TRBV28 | TGTGCCAGCAGGTGGGCACCCAACACTGAAGCTTTCTTT | CASRWAPNTEAFF
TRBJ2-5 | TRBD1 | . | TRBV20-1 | TGCAGTGCCTCGGGACAGATGGAGACCCAGTACTTC | CSASGQMETQYF
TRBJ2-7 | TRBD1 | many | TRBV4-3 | TGCGCCAGCAGCGCCAGACAGGGGCCCTACGAGCAGTACTTC | CASSARQGPYEQYF
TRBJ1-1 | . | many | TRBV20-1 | TGCAGTGCCAGAAAGGGTTTGAACACTGAAGCTTTCTTT | CSARKGLNTEAFF
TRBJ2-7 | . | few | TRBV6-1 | TGTGCCAGCAGTGAATTGGACAGATCCGACTACGAGCAGTACTTC | CASSELDRSDYEQYF
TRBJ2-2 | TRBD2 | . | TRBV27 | TGTGCGTGGGGTTCCGGGACTAGCGGGAGGAACACCGGGGAGCTGTTTTTT | CAWGSGTSGRNTGELFF
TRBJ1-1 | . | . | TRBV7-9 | TGTGCCAGCAGCTTAAGTCGGGGTAGCACTGAAGCTTTCTTT | CASSLSRGSTEAFF
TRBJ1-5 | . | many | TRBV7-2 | TGTGCCAGCAGCACCCGCGGGGGTAGTCAGCCCCAGCATTTT | CASSTRGGSQPQHF
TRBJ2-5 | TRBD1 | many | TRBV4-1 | TGCGCCAGCAGCCAGGAGACAGGGGCAGGGCAAGAGACCCAGTACTTC | CASSQETGAGQETQYF
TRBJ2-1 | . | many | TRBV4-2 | TGTGCCAGCAGTAAATTAGGGGAGGGGGGAAATGAGCAGTTCTTC | CASSKLGEGGNEQFF
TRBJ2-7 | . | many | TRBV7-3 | TGTGCCAGCAGCTTAACAGGGGGGCCTAGCCGCGAGCAGTACTTC | CASSLTGGPSREQYF
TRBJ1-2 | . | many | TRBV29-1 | TGCAGCGTTGATGGGGAGGAAAGCTATGGCTACACCTTC | CSVDGEESYGYTF
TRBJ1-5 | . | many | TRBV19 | TGTGCCAGTAGTATAGGGGGACCCCAGCATTTT | CASSIGGPQHF
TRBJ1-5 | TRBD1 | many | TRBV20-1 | TGCAGTGCTAGAGATCGACATCTCAACATAGGGGGCAGGAATCAGCCCCAGCATTTT | CSARDRHLNIGGRNQPQHF
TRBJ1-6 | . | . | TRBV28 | TGTGCCAGCAGTTTATTCCGGTCGAATTCACCCCTCCACTTT | CASSLFRSNSPLHF
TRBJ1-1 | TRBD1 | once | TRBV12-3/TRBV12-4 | TGTGCCAGCAGTTCTCCCGGGACAGAAGACACTGAAGCTTTCTTT | CASSSPGTEDTEAFF
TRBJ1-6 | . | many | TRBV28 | TGTGCCAGCAGTTCAGCCGGGAATTCACCCCTCCACTTT | CASSSAGNSPLHF
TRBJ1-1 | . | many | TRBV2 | TGTGCCAGCAGATCCCGGGGCGACCCGAACACTGAAGCTTTCTTT | CASRSRGDPNTEAFF
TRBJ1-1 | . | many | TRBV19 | TGTGCCAGTAGTCTTAACCTGGGGGAAGCGGACACTGAAGCTTTCTTT | CASSLNLGEADTEAFF
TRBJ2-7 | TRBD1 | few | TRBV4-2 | TGTGCCAGCAGCCAAGGACAGGGTAGGAACGAGCAGTACTTC | CASSQGQGRNEQYF
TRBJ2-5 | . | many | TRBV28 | TGTGCCAGCAGTTCTCAGGTTCTAGGCATGAGGAAAGAGACCCAGTACTTC | CASSSQVLGMRKETQYF
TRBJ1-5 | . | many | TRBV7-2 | TGTGCCAGCAGCTTAGCAGGGGTCGACAATCAACCCCAGCATTTT | CASSLAGVDNQPQHF
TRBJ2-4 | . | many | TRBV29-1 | TGCAGCGTTGAAATGGGGAACATTCAGTACTTC | CSVEMGNIQYF
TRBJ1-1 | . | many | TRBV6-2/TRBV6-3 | TGTGCCAGCAGTTACCAGGTTTCGAACACTGAAGCTTTCTTT | CASSYQVSNTEAFF
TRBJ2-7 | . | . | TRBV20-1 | TGCAGTGCTAGGGGCTTTGACTCCTACGAGCAGTACTTC | CSARGFDSYEQYF
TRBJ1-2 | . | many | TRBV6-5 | TGTGCCAGCAGTTACGACAGCCGGACCCATGGCTACACCTTC | CASSYDSRTHGYTF
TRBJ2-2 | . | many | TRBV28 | TGTGCCAGCAGTTTGAGCAGGGGCTTCACCGGGGAGCTGTTTTTT | CASSLSRGFTGELFF
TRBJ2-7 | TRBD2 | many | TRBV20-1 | TGCAGTGCTATAACTAGCGTTACCTACGAGCAGTACTTC | CSAITSVTYEQYF
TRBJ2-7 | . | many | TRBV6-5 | TGTGCCAGCAGTTACCGCCCGACACAGGCCTACGAGCAGTACTTC | CASSYRPTQAYEQYF